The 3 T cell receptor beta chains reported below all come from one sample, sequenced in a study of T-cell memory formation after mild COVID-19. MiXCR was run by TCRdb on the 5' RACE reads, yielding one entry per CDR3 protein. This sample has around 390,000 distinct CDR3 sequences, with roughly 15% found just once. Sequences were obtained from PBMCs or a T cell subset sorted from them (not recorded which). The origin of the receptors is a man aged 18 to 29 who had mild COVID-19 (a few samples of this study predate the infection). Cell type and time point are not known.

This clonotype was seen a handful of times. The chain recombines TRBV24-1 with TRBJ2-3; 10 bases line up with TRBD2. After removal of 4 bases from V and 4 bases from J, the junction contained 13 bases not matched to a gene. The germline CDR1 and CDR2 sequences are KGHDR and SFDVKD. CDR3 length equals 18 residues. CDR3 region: CATSDPGASGGASDTQYF. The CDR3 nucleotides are TGTGCCACCAGTGACCCAGGGGCTAGCGGGGGCGCTTCAGATACGCAGTATTTT.

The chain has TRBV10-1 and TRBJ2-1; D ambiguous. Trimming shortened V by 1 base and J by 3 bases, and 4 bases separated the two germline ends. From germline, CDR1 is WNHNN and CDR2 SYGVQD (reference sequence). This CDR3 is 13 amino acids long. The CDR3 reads CASSEYVYNEQFF. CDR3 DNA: TGCGCCAGCAGTGAGTACGTCTACAATGAGCAGTTCTTC.

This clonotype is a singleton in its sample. DNA for the CDR3: TGTGCCAGCAGCCCGGGCGGGGGTACCTATAATTCACCCCTCCACTTT. The encoded protein is CASSPGGGTYNSPLHF. The chain uses TRBV5-4 and TRBJ1-6, with D possibly matching TRBD1 (5 bases). The CDR3 covers 16 residues. Per the germline V gene, CDR1 is SGHNT and CDR2 is YYREEE (reference sequence). V was shortened by 4 bases and J by 2 bases, with 13 bases between the two germline ends.